The entry below describes one T cell receptor beta chain. Its antigen remains unknown. TCRdb processed the 5' RACE reads anew with MiXCR; each CDR3 protein has one entry. The sample has hundreds of thousands of distinct CDR3 sequences, approximately 9% seen once. The sample is drawn from a study of CD8 T cells in ankylosing spondylitis. Study-wide results and caveats: Past studies reported some motif variants in reactive arthritis synovial fluid and blood. Within ankylosing spondylitis blood, a TCR beta motif made up of seven to nine highly homologous variants appeared to be characteristic. Reported data indicate significant enrichment of disease-linked clones within matched ankylosing spondylitis synovial fluid.

Sequenced: blood, either unsorted or a sorted T cell fraction (not recorded which). This TCR was sampled from a male donor with ankylosing spondylitis or in good health (not recorded which).

The CDR3 region has the DNA TGTGCCAGCAGCAGATCGGGACAGACCTACGAGCAGTACTTC. It is translated as CASSRSGQTYEQYF. V usage is TRBV7-2 and J usage is TRBJ2-7; 7 positions agree with TRBD1. Germline V gene data show CDR1 as SGHTA and CDR2 as FQGNSA. The ends lost 5 bases at V and 2 bases at J; junction bases unmatched: 6. The CDR3 is 14 amino acids.